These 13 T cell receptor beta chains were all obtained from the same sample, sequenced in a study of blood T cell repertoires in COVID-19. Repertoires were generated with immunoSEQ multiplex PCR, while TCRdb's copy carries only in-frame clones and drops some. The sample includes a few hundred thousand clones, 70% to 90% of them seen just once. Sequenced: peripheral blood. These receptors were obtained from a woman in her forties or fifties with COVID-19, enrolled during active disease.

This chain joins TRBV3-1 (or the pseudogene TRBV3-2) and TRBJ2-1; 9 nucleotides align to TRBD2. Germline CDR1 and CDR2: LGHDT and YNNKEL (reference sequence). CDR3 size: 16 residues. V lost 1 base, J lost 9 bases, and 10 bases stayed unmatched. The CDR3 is CASSQARLAGTSEQFF. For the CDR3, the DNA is TGTGCCAGCAGCCAAGCCCGGCTAGCGGGAACAAGTGAGCAGTTCTTC.

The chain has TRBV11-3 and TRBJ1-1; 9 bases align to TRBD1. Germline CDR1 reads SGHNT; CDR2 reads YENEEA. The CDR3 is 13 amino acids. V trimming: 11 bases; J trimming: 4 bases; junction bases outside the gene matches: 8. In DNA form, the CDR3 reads TGTGCCTCCCGACAGGGGGTGCTCACTGAAGCTTTCTTT. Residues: CASRQGVLTEAFF.

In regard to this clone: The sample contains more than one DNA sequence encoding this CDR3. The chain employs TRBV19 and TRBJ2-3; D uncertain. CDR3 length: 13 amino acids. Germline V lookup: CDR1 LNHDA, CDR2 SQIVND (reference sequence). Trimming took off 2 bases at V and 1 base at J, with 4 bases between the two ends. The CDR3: CASSITGTDTQYF. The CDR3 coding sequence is TGTGCCAGTAGTATAACAGGCACAGATACGCAGTATTTT.

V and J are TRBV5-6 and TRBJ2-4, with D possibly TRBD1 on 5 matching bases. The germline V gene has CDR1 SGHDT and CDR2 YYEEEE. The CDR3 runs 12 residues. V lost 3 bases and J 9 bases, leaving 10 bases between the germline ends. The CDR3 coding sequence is TGTGCCAGCAGCTACCTAAGGGGCATTCAGTACTTC. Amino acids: CASSYLRGIQYF.

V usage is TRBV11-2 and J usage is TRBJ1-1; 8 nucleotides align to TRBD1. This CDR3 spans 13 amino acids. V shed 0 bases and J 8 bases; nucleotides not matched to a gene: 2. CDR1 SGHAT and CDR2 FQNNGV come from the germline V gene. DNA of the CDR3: TGTGCCAGCAGCTTAGATGGACAGGGAGAAGCTTTCTTT. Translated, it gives CASSLDGQGEAFF. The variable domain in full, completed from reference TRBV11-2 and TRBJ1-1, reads EAGVAQSPRYKIIEKRQSVAFWCNPISGHATLYWYQQILGQGPKLLIQFQNNGVVDDSQLPKDRFSAERLKGVDSTLKIQPAKLEDSAVYLCASSLDGQGEAFFGQGTRLTVV.

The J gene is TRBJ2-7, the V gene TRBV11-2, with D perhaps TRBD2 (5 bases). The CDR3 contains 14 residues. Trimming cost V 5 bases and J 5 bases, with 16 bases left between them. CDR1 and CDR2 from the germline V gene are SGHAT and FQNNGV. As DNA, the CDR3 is TGTGCCAGCAGCGCGGGTCGACTGAATGACGAGCAGTACTTC. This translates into CASSAGRLNDEQYF.

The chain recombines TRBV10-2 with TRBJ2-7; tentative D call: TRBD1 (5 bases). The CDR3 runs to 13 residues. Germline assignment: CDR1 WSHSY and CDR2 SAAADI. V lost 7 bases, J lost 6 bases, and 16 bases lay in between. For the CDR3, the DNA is TGCGCCAGCATCTCCGGGCAGGGTCGCGAGCAGTACTTC. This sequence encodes CASISGQGREQYF.

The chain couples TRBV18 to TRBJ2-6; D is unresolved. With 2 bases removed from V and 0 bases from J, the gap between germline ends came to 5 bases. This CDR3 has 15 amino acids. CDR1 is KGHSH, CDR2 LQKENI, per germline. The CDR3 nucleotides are TGTGCCAGCTCACCATTAGACTCTGGGGCCAACGTCCTGACTTTC. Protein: CASSPLDSGANVLTF.

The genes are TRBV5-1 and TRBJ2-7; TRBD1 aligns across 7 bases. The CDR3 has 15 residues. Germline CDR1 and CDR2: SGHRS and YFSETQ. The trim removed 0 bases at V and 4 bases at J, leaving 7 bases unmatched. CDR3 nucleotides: TGCGCCAGCAGCTTGGCAACAGGGGTCGATTACGAGCAGTACTTC. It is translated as CASSLATGVDYEQYF.

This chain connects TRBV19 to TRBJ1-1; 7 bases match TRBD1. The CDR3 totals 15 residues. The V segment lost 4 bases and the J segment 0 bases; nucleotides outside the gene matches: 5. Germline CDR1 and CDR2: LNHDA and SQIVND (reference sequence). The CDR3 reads CASSTGQAMNTEAFF. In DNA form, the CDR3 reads TGTGCCAGTAGTACCGGACAGGCCATGAACACTGAAGCTTTCTTT.

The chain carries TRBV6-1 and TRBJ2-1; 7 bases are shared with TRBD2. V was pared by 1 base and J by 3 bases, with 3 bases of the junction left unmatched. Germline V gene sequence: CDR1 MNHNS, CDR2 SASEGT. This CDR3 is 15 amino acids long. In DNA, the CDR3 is TGTGCCAGCAGTGAAGTAAGGACTAGCTACAATGAGCAGTTCTTC. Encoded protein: CASSEVRTSYNEQFF.

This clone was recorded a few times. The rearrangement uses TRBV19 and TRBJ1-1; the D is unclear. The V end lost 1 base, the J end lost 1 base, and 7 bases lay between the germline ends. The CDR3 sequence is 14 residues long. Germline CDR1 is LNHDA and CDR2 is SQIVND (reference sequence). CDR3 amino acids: CASSIVGSNTEAFF. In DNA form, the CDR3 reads TGTGCCAGTAGTATAGTCGGGTCGAACACTGAAGCTTTCTTT.

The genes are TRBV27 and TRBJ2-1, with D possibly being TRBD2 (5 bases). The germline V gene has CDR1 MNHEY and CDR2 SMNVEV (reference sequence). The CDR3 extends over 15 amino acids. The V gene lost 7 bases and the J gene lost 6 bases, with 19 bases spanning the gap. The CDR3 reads CASTPGPPGFNEQFF. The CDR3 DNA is TGTGCCAGCACCCCCGGGCCCCCGGGATTCAATGAGCAGTTCTTC.